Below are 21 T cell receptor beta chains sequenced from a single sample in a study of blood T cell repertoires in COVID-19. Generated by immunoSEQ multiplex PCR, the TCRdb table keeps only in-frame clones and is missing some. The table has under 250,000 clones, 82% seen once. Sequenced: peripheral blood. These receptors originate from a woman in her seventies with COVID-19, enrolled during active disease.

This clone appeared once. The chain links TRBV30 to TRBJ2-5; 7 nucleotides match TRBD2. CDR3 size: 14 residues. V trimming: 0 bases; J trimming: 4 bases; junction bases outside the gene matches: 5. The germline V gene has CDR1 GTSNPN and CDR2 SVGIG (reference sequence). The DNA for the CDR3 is TGTGCCTGGAGTGTAGGGCTAGCGGTAGAGACCCAGTACTTC. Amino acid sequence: CAWSVGLAVETQYF.

CDR3 nucleotides: TGTGCCAGCAGCTTGGCCAATCGGGACAGGGGGGTCTATGGCTACACCTTC. Encoded protein: CASSLANRDRGVYGYTF. The V and J genes are TRBV5-5 and TRBJ1-2, with TRBD1 matching 11 bases. The CDR3 runs to 17 residues. Germline CDR1 SGHKS, CDR2 YYEKEE (reference sequence). J lost 4 bases, V lost 0 bases, and 8 bases had no gene match.

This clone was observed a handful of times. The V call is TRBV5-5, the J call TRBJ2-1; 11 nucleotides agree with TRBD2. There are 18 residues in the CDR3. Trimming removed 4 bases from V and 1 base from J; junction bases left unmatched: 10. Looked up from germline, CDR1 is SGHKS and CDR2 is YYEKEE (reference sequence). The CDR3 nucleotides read TGTGCCAGCAGCCTGGCGACTAGCGGGATCGTATCCTACAATGAGCAGTTCTTC. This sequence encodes CASSLATSGIVSYNEQFF.

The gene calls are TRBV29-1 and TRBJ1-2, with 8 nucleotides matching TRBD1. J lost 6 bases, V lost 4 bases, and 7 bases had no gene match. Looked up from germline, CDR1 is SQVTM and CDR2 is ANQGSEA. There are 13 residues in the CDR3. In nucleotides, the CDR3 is TGCAGCGTTGGGACAGGGTGGAGGGATGGCTACACCTTC. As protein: CSVGTGWRDGYTF.

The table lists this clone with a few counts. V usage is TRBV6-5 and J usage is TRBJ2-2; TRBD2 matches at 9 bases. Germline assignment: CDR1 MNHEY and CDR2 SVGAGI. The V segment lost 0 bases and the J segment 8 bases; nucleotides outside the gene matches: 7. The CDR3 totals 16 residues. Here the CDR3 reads CASSYSFGAGGGELFF. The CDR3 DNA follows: TGTGCCAGCAGTTACTCGTTCGGAGCGGGAGGTGGGGAGCTGTTTTTT.

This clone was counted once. The CDR3 DNA reads TGTGCCAGCAGCTTAGATTTAAGACTAGAGTCGTTCTTC. Encoded protein: CASSLDLRLESFF. This chain uses TRBV11-2 with TRBJ2-1, with D tentatively TRBD2 (6 bases). The CDR3 length is 13 residues. V was pared by 0 bases and J by 15 bases, with 15 bases between. Germline-derived CDR1 and CDR2 are SGHAT and FQNNGV.

CDR3 sequence (DNA): TGTGCCAGTAGTATTACAACGGGACTAGCGGGTGGTGAGCAGTTCTTC. Its protein is CASSITTGLAGGEQFF. The chain couples TRBV19 to TRBJ2-1, with 12 nucleotides matching TRBD2. The V gene's germline CDR1 is LNHDA and CDR2 SQIVND (reference sequence). The CDR3 contains 16 residues. The junction had 9 bases not matched to a gene; V was cut back by 3 bases and J by 9 bases.

The chain's CDR3 is CASRKLSGTDTQYF. In DNA, the CDR3 is TGTGCCAGCCGAAAATTGAGCGGGACAGATACGCAGTATTTT. The genes are TRBV27 and TRBJ2-3; the D gene is possibly TRBD2 (6 bases). Per germline, CDR1 MNHEY and CDR2 SMNVEV (reference sequence). The CDR3 consists of 14 residues. Trimming took 8 bases from V and 3 from J, leaving 15 bases between them.

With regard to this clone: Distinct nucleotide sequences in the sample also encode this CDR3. The CDR3 sequence is CASSLGGSTDTQYF. The CDR3 DNA reads TGTGCCAGCAGCTTAGGCGGGAGCACAGATACGCAGTATTTT. The J gene is TRBJ2-3, the V gene TRBV11-3; maybe TRBD2 (5 bases). Germline V gene sequence: CDR1 SGHNT, CDR2 YENEEA. This CDR3 comprises 14 residues. V was clipped by 1 base and J by 0 bases, with 5 bases between them.

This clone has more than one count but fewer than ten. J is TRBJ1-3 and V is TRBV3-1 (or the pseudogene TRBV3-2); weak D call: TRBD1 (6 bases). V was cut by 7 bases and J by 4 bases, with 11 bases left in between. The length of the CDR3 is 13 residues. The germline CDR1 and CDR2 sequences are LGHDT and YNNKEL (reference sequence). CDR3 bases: TGTGCCAGCACCCTTAGGGGGGGAAACACCATATATTTT. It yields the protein CASTLRGGNTIYF.

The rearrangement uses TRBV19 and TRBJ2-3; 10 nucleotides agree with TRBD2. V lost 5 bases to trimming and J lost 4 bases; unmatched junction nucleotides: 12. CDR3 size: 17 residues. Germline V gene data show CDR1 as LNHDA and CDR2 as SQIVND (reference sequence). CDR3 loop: CASSPDGAGGPSDTQYF. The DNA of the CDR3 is TGTGCCAGTAGTCCGGACGGAGCGGGAGGGCCGTCAGATACGCAGTATTTT.

CDR3 residues: CASSLGDQGARGYTF. CDR3 coding DNA: TGTGCCAGCAGCTTAGGGGACCAGGGGGCACGGGGCTACACCTTC. V gene TRBV13 combines with J gene TRBJ1-2, with 8 bases that match TRBD1. J lost 8 bases, V lost 0 bases, and 8 bases had no gene match. CDR3 length equals 15 residues. Germline-derived CDR1 and CDR2 are PRHDT and FYEKMQ (reference sequence).

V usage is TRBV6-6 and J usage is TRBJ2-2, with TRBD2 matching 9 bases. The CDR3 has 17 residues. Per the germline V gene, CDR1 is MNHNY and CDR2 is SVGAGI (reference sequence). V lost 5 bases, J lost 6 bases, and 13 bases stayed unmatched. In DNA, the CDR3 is TGTGCCAGCAGTCGTAGCGGTTCTAGCGGGAAGGCCGGGGAGCTGTTTTTT. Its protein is CASSRSGSSGKAGELFF.

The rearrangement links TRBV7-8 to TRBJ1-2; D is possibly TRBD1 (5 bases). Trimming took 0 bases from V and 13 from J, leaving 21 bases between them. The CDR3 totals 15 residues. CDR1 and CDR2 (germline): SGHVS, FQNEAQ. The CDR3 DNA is TGTGCCAGCAGCTTAGCGGATGGAGGGGAGCTACGGCGCACCTTC. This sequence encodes CASSLADGGELRRTF.

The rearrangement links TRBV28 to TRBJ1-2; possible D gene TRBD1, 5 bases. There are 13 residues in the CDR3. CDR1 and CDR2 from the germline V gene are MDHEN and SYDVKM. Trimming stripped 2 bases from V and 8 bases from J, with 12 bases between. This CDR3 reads CASSLVGAGGYTF. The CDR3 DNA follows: TGTGCCAGCAGTTTAGTAGGGGCAGGCGGCTACACCTTC.

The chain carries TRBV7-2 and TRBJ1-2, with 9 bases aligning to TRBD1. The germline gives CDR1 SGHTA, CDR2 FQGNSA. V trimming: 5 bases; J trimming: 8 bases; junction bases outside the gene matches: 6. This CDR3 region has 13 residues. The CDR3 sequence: CASSTGQGDGYTF. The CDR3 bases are TGTGCCAGCAGCACGGGACAGGGTGACGGCTACACCTTC. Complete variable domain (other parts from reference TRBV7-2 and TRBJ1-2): GAGVSQSPSNKVTEKGKDVELRCDPISGHTALYWYRQSLGQGLEFLIYFQGNSAPDKSGLPSDRFSAERTGGSVSTLTIQRTQQEDSAVYLCASSTGQGDGYTFGSGTRLTVV.

CDR3 bases: TGTGCCTGGAGTATAAGGGGACTGGGGGGCTACACCTTC. It codes for CAWSIRGLGGYTF. J is TRBJ1-2 and V is TRBV30; tentatively, D is TRBD1 (5 bases). In germline, CDR1 is GTSNPN, CDR2 SVGIG (reference sequence). V was shortened by 2 bases and J by 8 bases, with 15 bases between the two germline ends. There are 13 residues in the CDR3.

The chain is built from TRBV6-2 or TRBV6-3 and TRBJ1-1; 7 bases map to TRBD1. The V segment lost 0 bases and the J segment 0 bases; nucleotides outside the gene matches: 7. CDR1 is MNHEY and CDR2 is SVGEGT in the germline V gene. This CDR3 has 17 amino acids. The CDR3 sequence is CASSYSRGDRLNTEAFF. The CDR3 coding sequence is TGTGCCAGCAGTTACTCTAGGGGGGACAGATTGAACACTGAAGCTTTCTTT.

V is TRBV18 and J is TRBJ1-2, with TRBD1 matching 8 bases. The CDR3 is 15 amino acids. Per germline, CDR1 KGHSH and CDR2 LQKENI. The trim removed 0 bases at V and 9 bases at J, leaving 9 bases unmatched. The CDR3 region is CASSPPGQDQYSYTF. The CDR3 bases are TGTGCCAGCTCACCACCGGGACAGGATCAATATAGCTACACCTTC.

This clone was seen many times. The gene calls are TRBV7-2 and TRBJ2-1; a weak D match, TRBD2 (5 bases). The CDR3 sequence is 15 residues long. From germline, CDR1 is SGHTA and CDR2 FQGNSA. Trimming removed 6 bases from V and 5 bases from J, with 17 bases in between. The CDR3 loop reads CASSSFPRGNNEQFF. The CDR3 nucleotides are TGTGCCAGCAGTTCATTCCCACGGGGAAACAATGAGCAGTTCTTC. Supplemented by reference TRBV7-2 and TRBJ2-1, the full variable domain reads GAGVSQSPSNKVTEKGKDVELRCDPISGHTALYWYRQSLGQGLEFLIYFQGNSAPDKSGLPSDRFSAERTGGSVSTLTIQRTQQEDSAVYLCASSSFPRGNNEQFFGPGTRLTVL.

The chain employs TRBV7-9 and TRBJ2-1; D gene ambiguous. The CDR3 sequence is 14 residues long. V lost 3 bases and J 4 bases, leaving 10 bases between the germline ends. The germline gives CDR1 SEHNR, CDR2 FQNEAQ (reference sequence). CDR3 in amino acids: CASSFAVWYNEQFF. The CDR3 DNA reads TGTGCCAGCAGCTTCGCAGTTTGGTACAATGAGCAGTTCTTC.